The present TCR beta chain was sequenced within a study of metastatic and nonmetastatic thyroid tumors (TCRdb year 2020). Broadly, across the study: Repertoires from peripheral blood and from tumor or nodule tissue samples of malignant and benign thyroid patients were compared. Broad study findings and their caveats: In both blood and tumor samples, malignant tumors were reported to have significantly higher TCR beta diversity than benign nodules.

V is shortened by 2 bases, J by 4 bases, and the region joining them spans 13 bases. Counted from cysteine to phenylalanine, this CDR3 has 15 amino acids. The retained sequence is limited to the CDR3, 45 bases, with the frame set at the first base. Per the germline V gene, SGHRS is the CDR1 and YFSETQ is the CDR2. None of the patients had been given any treatment before thyroid surgery. The study retrospectively analysed patient clinical samples collected from about 2012 to 2018 using T-cell receptor beta sequencing. This clone is characterized as medium-sized (0.01 to 0.1%). Its antigen is unknown. No much larger clone exists at a distance of one base, and base qualities are not known. Library generation was performed with PCR. This sample was sequenced with an Illumina HiSeq 4000. High-throughput sequencing was used to profile the CDR3 region of the TCR beta-chain in every patient. On the authors' methods: The researchers built a classifier to tell apart papillary thyroid cancer patients with distant metastasis, based on CDR3 differences among clinicopathological groups. The Shannon index was used to assess repertoire diversity, and the Morisita-Horn index was used to assess tumor-blood repertoire similarity. The raw public data were reprocessed by TCRdb itself: fastp quality trimming at Q25, MiXCR clonotype calling, in-frame beta chains only. TCRdb's processing, not the study's, gives the V and J calls here. The table for this sample lists around 10,000 clones; approximately 30% of them were counted only once. The leading ten clones occupy around 16% of the sample.

This TCR was recovered from a female donor with papillary thyroid cancer or a benign thyroid nodule (not recorded which). Some clones in this sample may be carry-over from other donors' samples. Material for sequencing was adjacent normal tissue. The chain is assembled from TRBV5-1 and TRBJ2-1; the D gene is possibly TRBD1, with 5 bases matching. The CDR3 protein is CASSFGQGSYNEQFF. The nucleotide sequence is TGCGCCAGCAGCTTCGGGCAGGGCAGTTACAATGAGCAGTTCTTC.